The sequence of this TCR beta chain was determined in a study of blood T cells in healthy people across ages. Study background: Template switching picked up about one barcoded beta molecule for each two T cells. Study findings and constraints: While age rose, TCR beta diversity per million T cells dropped in a roughly linear way.

Of note for this clonotype: Its antigen is undetermined. This may arise from a read error, as a much more abundant clone is one base away.

Donors were healthy Caucasian individuals from Russia aged about 6 to 90. V was cut by 6 bases and J by 7 bases, with 21 bases left in between. Per the germline V gene, CDR1 is SQVTM and CDR2 is ANQGSEA. The CDR3 is 14 residues long. For the second PCR, which ran for roughly 7 to 11 cycles, a sample-barcoded 5' primer and a J-beta primer mix were used. MiXCR, applied by TCRdb to the 5' RACE reads, yields one record per CDR3 protein. The sample yields about 1.7 million distinct CDR3 sequences, 28% seen once. This chain joins TRBV29-1 and TRBJ1-2; D perhaps matches TRBD1 (6 bases). The sample consisted of blood. The clonotype comes from a woman aged 25-40 years in good health. CDR3 DNA sequence: TGCAGCGTCGCTCTGGACAGATCCTTCTGTGGCTACACCTTC. Residues: CSVALDRSFCGYTF.